This record concerns one T cell receptor (beta chain) sequence. This clone has a handful of counts. The specificity of this receptor is unknown. Base qualities are not provided; no much larger clone lies one nucleotide away. The data are from a study of memory CD4+ T cells and cytomegalovirus serostatus (dated by TCRdb to about 2019). Study-wide context: A total of some 33 healthy Belgian adults, of whom 9 were CMV seropositive and roughly 24 were CMV seronegative, were included in the cohort. To replicate a published TCR-based CMV serostatus classifier, the researchers sequenced the CD4+ memory TCRbeta repertoires of a Belgian cohort whose cytomegalovirus serostatus was known.

Study-level results and caveats: For predicting CMV serostatus, the median bootstrapped AUC was approximately 0.95 using the original framework and about 0.9 using a US-trained random forest. Of 164 previously reported CMV-associated TCRbeta sequences, 67 appeared in the CD4+ memory repertoires, each in one to five individuals. A median bootstrapped AUC of around 0.95 with a 95% CI of 0.76-1.00 was achieved on the Belgian cohort by the original-framework classifier. The results were interpreted as suggesting that the CMV-associated TCR signature is largely present in the CD4+ memory repertoire. Only CD4+CD45RO+ memory cells were sequenced, unlike the original study, which covered naive and memory CD4+ and CD8+ populations.

Single viable CD3+CD4+CD8-CD45RO+ cells were sorted as memory CD4+ T cells on a FACSAria II. To determine CMV serostatus, a Roche Elecsys assay was used that detects serum IgG against CMV pp150, pp28, p38 and p52. Following thawing, total CD4+ T cells were enriched through positive selection using CD4 magnetic microbeads. The samples came from a different study that was designed specifically to examine the CD4+ T cell memory repertoire. Peripheral blood mononuclear cells were isolated and cryopreserved according to standard operating procedures, and serum was kept at -80 degrees C. Staining used CD3-PerCP (BW264/56), CD4-APC (RPA-T4), CD45RO-PE (UCHT1) and CD8-Pacific Orange (3B5) antibodies, with Sytox blue excluding non-viable cells. From a lookup of the germline V gene, CDR1 and CDR2 are SGHTA and FQGNSA. The CDR3 holds 14 amino acids from the cysteine to the phenylalanine. This entry keeps only the CDR3 DNA: 42 bases, framed from base 1. Compared with germline, V lacks 5 bases and J lacks 2 bases; bases without a gene match: 5.

Genomic DNA was extracted from sorted cells with the Quick-DNA Microprep Kit. Amplification of TCRbeta DNA was done with the immunoSEQ hsTCRbeta kit, following the protocol from the manufacturer. TCRbeta libraries were sequenced on an Illumina MiSeq instrument. From the authors' description of their analysis: Following removal of out-of-frame sequences, more than 2,000,000 distinct TCRbeta sequences were retained, with an average of roughly 71,000 per individual. Each individual was scored according to the count of 164 previously reported CMV-associated TCRbeta sequences and the total productive distinct TCRbeta count. A beta-binomial model was reimplemented in Python, and scikit-learn random forests with default parameters were trained on data from the US cohort. Classifier performance on the Belgian cohort was reported as the median AUC with percentile confidence intervals calculated over 10,000 bootstrap iterations. Not all clones reach the TCRdb copy of this immuneACCESS table, which keeps in-frame sequences only. Checked studies attribute under half of the gap to unresolved V genes and leave the rest unexplained. That table supplies the V and J calls and clone size; D and trimming were determined from the DNA. The sample data list about 57,000 clones, and around 85% of these were observed just once. Approximately 0.82% of the sample lies in the top ten.

The sequence was collected from an adult in good health and CMV-seronegative. Sequences were obtained from memory CD4+ T cells from blood. Recombination linked TRBV7-2 to TRBJ2-5; 7 of the junction bases match TRBD2. The DNA is TGTGCCAGCAGCGAGGGGACTATACAAGAGACCCAGTACTTC. Translated, this gives CASSEGTIQETQYF.